The present T cell receptor beta chain was sequenced within a study of shared clonotypes between healthy human individuals. Findings of the study overall: The study drew on few donors, limiting represented genetic and exposure-history diversity. Memory subsets generally showed smaller estimated richness than naive subsets did.

On this clone itself: The antigen remains undetermined.

Under the authors' procedure: Sequence data from immunoSEQ were junction-only and lacked quality scores; consequently, filtering differed. The protocol was immunoSEQ multiplex PCR, while the TCRdb copy is restricted to in-frame clones and leaves out a portion. D and trimming come from the DNA, and the V and J calls and clone size come from that table. The data show 2 million to 2.5 million clones, around 93% seen once. Naive CD8 cells comprised CD45RO-negative, CCR7-positively selected cells, excluding terminally differentiated effector memory CD45RA+ cells. In germline, CDR1 is SGDLS, CDR2 YYNGEE. V gave up 0 bases and J gave up 6 bases; unmatched junction bases: 15. CDR3 length equals 19 residues.

The receptor's source is a young man in good health. Some clones in this sample may be carry-over from other donors' samples. This chain connects TRBV9 to TRBJ2-1; 10 nucleotides match TRBD2. Sequencing was carried out using naive CD8+ T cells from PBMCs. CDR3 bases: TGTGCCAGCAGCGTAGCCCCGGCCGGAGCGGGAGGGCTAAGCAATGAGCAGTTCTTC. Its protein product is CASSVAPAGAGGLSNEQFF.